The 7 T cell receptor beta chains below all came from one sample that was sequenced in a study of T cells in tumors and immune-related adverse events. Profiling relied on immunoSEQ multiplex PCR, and the TCRdb table lists in-frame clones only, not all of them. The sample includes more than 10,000 clones, around 93% of them seen just once. The source was lymph node tissue, collected from a patient treated with anti-PD-1 therapy. The receptors here all came from a female donor with metastatic renal cell carcinoma.

This clone appeared a single time. The junction shows a germline mismatch at one end, possibly a read error. This chain links TRBV5-1 with TRBJ2-5; D is ambiguous. There are 13 residues in the CDR3. Germline V gene data show CDR1 as SGHRS and CDR2 as YFSETQ. The CDR3 region has the DNA TGCGCCAGCGGCTTTTTACTCCAAGAGACCCAGTACTTC. It specifies CASGFLLQETQYF.

V is TRBV5-1 and J is TRBJ1-2; D not certain. CDR1 is SGHRS, CDR2 YFSETQ, per germline. V was shortened by 0 bases and J by 2 bases, with 14 bases between the two germline ends. There are 16 residues in the CDR3. As DNA, the CDR3 is TGCGCCAGCAGCTTGGCCTTTGTAGGCAGGAACTATGGCTACACCTTC. Encoded protein: CASSLAFVGRNYGYTF.

This clone turned up a few times. The CDR3, as DNA: TGCAGCGTTGACCTCACAGGGGGCCCTGAAGCTTTCTTT. It encodes CSVDLTGGPEAFF. The chain links TRBV29-1 to TRBJ1-1, with 9 bases lining up with TRBD1. Germline V gene lookup returns CDR1 SQVTM and CDR2 ANQGSEA. The CDR3 is 13 residues long. The trim removed 3 bases at V and 6 bases at J, leaving 5 bases unmatched.

This clone was seen once. The chain uses TRBV4-3 and TRBJ2-3; the D call may be TRBD1 or TRBD2 (5 bases each). Per germline, CDR1 LGHNA and CDR2 YSLEER. This CDR3 has 17 amino acids. Trimming removed 4 bases from V and 0 bases from J, with 17 bases in between. The DNA of the CDR3 is TGCGCCAGCAGCCTCGGGACGGAGGCAGGGAGCACAGATACGCAGTATTTT. It codes for CASSLGTEAGSTDTQYF.

This chain links TRBV7-9 with TRBJ2-4, with TRBD2 matching over 15 bases. CDR1 and CDR2 from the germline V gene are SEHNR and FQNEAQ (reference sequence). This CDR3 region has 18 residues. Trimming at V came to 5 bases and at J to 3 bases, leaving 8 bases not matched to a gene. The CDR3: CASSARTSGGAGKNIQYF. CDR3 sequence (DNA): TGTGCCAGCAGCGCCCGGACTAGCGGGGGGGCGGGCAAAAACATTCAGTACTTC.

The chain links TRBV2 to TRBJ2-7; unclear D gene. The CDR3 loop spans 12 amino acids. Trimming pared 3 bases from V and 1 base from J, leaving 4 bases between. From germline, CDR1 is SNHLY and CDR2 FYNNEI. As DNA, the CDR3 is TGTGCCAGCAGTGAGGCGTCCTACGAGCAGTACTTC. It is translated as CASSEASYEQYF.

CDR3 DNA sequence: TGCAGCGTTAAGACAGGGAACTATGGCTACACCTTC. This translates into CSVKTGNYGYTF. The chain is built from TRBV29-1 and TRBJ1-2; TRBD1 aligns across 7 bases. Germline V gene data show CDR1 as SQVTM and CDR2 as ANQGSEA. The CDR3 is 12 amino acids. Trimming cost V 5 bases and J 2 bases; bases outside gene matches: 2.